This T cell receptor beta chain was found in a study of blood T cell repertoires in COVID-19. Study details: Sites across the United States, Italy and Spain contributed samples from acute and convalescent COVID-19. PBMCs, B-cell-depleted T cells, or T cells were the source of the cDNA or gDNA that made up the material.

V lost 4 bases and J 4 bases, leaving 9 bases between the germline ends. The length of the CDR3 is 13 residues. CDR1 is KGHSY and CDR2 is FQNENV in the germline V gene. Original analysis: Nucleated cell counts were estimated from reference gene primer amplification. Using immunoSEQ multiplex PCR, the repertoire was profiled, and TCRdb retains in-frame clones only, with some absent. V, J and clone size derive from that table, while D and trimming were established from the DNA sequence. Of approximately 140,000 clones in the sample, about 80% were seen once. The sequence was obtained from a man between 60 and 75 years old with acute or convalescent COVID-19. The chain uses TRBV16 and TRBJ2-3; D unresolved. Source material: peripheral blood. The DNA for the CDR3 is TGTGCCAGCAGCCCCGCCCGGGCAGATACGCAGTATTTT. This translates into CASSPARADTQYF. The whole variable domain, remainder taken from reference TRBV16 and TRBJ2-3, is GEEVAQTPKHLVRGEGQKAKLYCAPIKGHSYVFWYQQVLKNEFKFLISFQNENVFDETGMPKERFSAKCLPNSPCSLEIQATKLEDSAVYFCASSPARADTQYFGPGTRLTVL.